The 18 T cell receptor beta chains given below trace back to one sample, sequenced in a study of T-cell reconstitution after alpha-beta-depleted transplantation in children. During its preparation, the TCRbeta library received unique molecular identifiers. MiXCR, run by TCRdb on the PCR reads, gives a single entry per CDR3 protein. The sample yields under 450,000 distinct CDR3 sequences, around 16% seen once. The source material was PBMCs, mostly from graft donor cells, sampled 360 days after TCRalphabeta/CD19-depleted stem cell transplant. The source is a boy in the first two years of life who had a stem cell transplant for Wiskott-Aldrich syndrome, so the T cells may come from the graft donor.

This chain connects TRBV11-2 to TRBJ2-7, with D unresolved. Germline CDR1 and CDR2: SGHAT and FQNNGV. The CDR3 is 14 residues long. With 3 bases removed from V and 3 bases from J, the gap between germline ends came to 12 bases. The CDR3 DNA is TGTGCCAGCAGCTTTCTCCCTAGAAACTACGAGCAGTACTTC. Residues: CASSFLPRNYEQYF.

This clonotype was counted between two and nine times. The chain is built from TRBV7-9 and TRBJ1-1, with D perhaps matching TRBD1 (6 bases). CDR3 length: 16 amino acids. Germline CDR1 and CDR2: SEHNR and FQNEAQ (reference sequence). V was pared by 5 bases and J by 4 bases, with 20 bases between. The DNA of the CDR3 is TGTGCCAGCAGCCCTAGACTCACAGGGTCGGGCACTGAAGCTTTCTTT. Residues: CASSPRLTGSGTEAFF. The entire variable domain, with the rest obtained from reference TRBV7-9 and TRBJ1-1, is as follows: DTGVSQNPRHKITKRGQNVTFRCDPISEHNRLYWYRQTLGQGPEFLTYFQNEAQLEKSRLLSDRFSAERPKGSFSTLEIQRTEQGDSAMYLCASSPRLTGSGTEAFFGQGTRLTVV.

This chain connects TRBV20-1 to TRBJ1-2; TRBD1 matches 7 bases. The CDR3 sequence is 13 residues long. Germline values: CDR1 DFQATT, CDR2 SNEGSKA (reference sequence). V lost 3 bases to trimming and J lost 6 bases; unmatched junction nucleotides: 7. CDR3 protein: CSASRDRENGYTF. CDR3 sequence (DNA): TGCAGTGCTAGCCGTGACAGGGAGAATGGCTACACCTTC.

This clonotype appeared a single time. The chain has TRBV20-1 and TRBJ2-1; D call uncertain. Trimming cost V 3 bases and J 4 bases, with 7 bases left between them. Germline-derived CDR1 and CDR2 are DFQATT and SNEGSKA (reference sequence). This CDR3 spans 12 amino acids. CDR3 loop: CSARARYNEQFF. The CDR3 DNA reads TGCAGTGCTAGGGCCAGATACAATGAGCAGTTCTTC.

The CDR3 DNA reads TGCGCCAGCAGCAGGGACTACAAAGAAGAGACCCAGTACTTC. It specifies CASSRDYKEETQYF. The V and J genes are TRBV4-3 and TRBJ2-5; 7 bases map to TRBD2. Trimming removed 5 bases from V and 3 bases from J; junction bases left unmatched: 6. The CDR3 sequence is 14 residues long. Germline assignment: CDR1 LGHNA and CDR2 YSLEER.

This clonotype was seen more than once but under ten times. The chain uses TRBV7-8 and TRBJ2-2; 9 bases map to TRBD2. J lost 7 bases, V lost 5 bases, and 8 bases had no gene match. The germline gives CDR1 SGHVS, CDR2 FQNEAQ. The CDR3 is 15 residues long. The CDR3, as DNA: TGTGCCAGCAGCGTCAGCGGGGGGCAGGGCGGGGAGCTGTTTTTT. This encodes CASSVSGGQGGELFF.

This clonotype has just a few counts. The chain recombines TRBV2 with TRBJ1-1, with D hard to call. Trimming removed 5 bases from V and 2 bases from J, with 9 bases in between. Germline loops: CDR1 SNHLY, CDR2 FYNNEI. CDR3 length: 13 residues. CDR3 sequence (DNA): TGTGCCAGCAGTACCCGGGATAACACTGAAGCTTTCTTT. Protein product: CASSTRDNTEAFF.

The chain is built from TRBV5-1 and TRBJ2-3; possibly TRBD1 or TRBD2 for D (6 bases each). The CDR3 runs to 15 residues. CDR1 and CDR2 from the germline V gene are SGHRS and YFSETQ. The germline V and J ends were trimmed by 4 bases and 5 bases, with 17 bases remaining between them. CDR3 in DNA: TGCGCCAGCAGCACGCTAGGGGGGAGAGGAGATACGCAGTATTTT. It codes for CASSTLGGRGDTQYF.

This clonotype was found a few times. The chain couples TRBV5-1 to TRBJ2-7; no clear D gene. CDR1 SGHRS and CDR2 YFSETQ come from the germline V gene. V dropped 5 bases and J dropped 3 bases, with 12 bases sitting between them. The CDR3 contains 13 residues. CDR3 amino acids: CASRLWDNYEQYF. The CDR3 bases are TGCGCCAGCAGGTTGTGGGATAACTACGAGCAGTACTTC.

The rearrangement links TRBV5-6 to TRBJ2-1; possible D gene TRBD1, 6 bases. Germline V lookup: CDR1 SGHDT, CDR2 YYEEEE. Between the trimmed V and J ends, which lost 2 bases and 9 bases, there was a span of 15 bases. The CDR3 is 14 residues long. The CDR3, as DNA: TGTGCCAGCAGCTTTCGGCCCCTGGGGGCTGAGCAGTTCTTC. Translating it yields CASSFRPLGAEQFF.

The chain is built from TRBV24-1 and TRBJ2-1, with 16 nucleotides matching TRBD2. The CDR3 is 21 amino acids. J was trimmed by 2 bases and V by 4 bases; bases with no gene match: 13. Germline CDR1 reads KGHDR; CDR2 reads SFDVKD. CDR3 coding DNA: TGTGCCACCAGTGACGGTACCGGGACTAGCGGGAGGGCAGCAGCCTACAATGAGCAGTTCTTC. It encodes CATSDGTGTSGRAAAYNEQFF.

The chain combines TRBV10-2 with TRBJ2-3, with a tentative D call TRBD2 (6 bases). The germline V gene encodes CDR1 WSHSY and CDR2 SAAADI. The CDR3 runs 13 residues. Trimming took 10 bases from V and 4 from J, leaving 15 bases between them. CDR3 loop: CATATSFADTQYF. The CDR3 DNA reads as TGCGCCACCGCGACTAGTTTTGCAGATACGCAGTATTTT.

This chain links TRBV2 with TRBJ2-5, with D possibly matching TRBD2 (5 bases). The germline V and J ends were trimmed by 7 bases and 5 bases, with 17 bases remaining between them. The CDR3 covers 14 residues. The germline CDR1 and CDR2 sequences are SNHLY and FYNNEI. The CDR3: CASNFFAPGETQYF. DNA for the CDR3: TGTGCCAGCAACTTTTTCGCTCCGGGGGAGACCCAGTACTTC.

The V call is TRBV5-1, the J call TRBJ2-7; 7 bases map to TRBD1. This CDR3 is 16 amino acids long. Germline V gene sequence: CDR1 SGHRS, CDR2 YFSETQ. J gave up 0 bases and V 0 bases, and 6 bases lay outside the gene matches. The chain's CDR3 is CASSLDLTGSSYEQYF. Written as DNA, the CDR3 is TGCGCCAGCAGCTTGGACCTGACAGGGAGCTCCTACGAGCAGTACTTC.

The J gene is TRBJ2-5, the V gene TRBV18; TRBD2 aligns across 12 bases. This CDR3 is built from 16 residues. With V trimmed by 3 bases and J by 1 base, 3 bases remained unmatched. Germline lookup yields CDR1 KGHSH and CDR2 LQKENI. Here the CDR3 DNA reads TGTGCCAGCTCACCGCTAGCGGGAGGGTCCCAAGAGACCCAGTACTTC. Translated: CASSPLAGGSQETQYF.

This clonotype was seen at least ten times. CDR3 loop: CASSLSIRGQETQYF. Here the CDR3 DNA reads TGTGCCAGCAGTTTATCGATCAGGGGCCAAGAGACCCAGTACTTC. The V call is TRBV27, the J call TRBJ2-5; D perhaps matches TRBD1 (6 bases). Trimming took 0 bases from V and 1 from J, leaving 9 bases between them. This CDR3 contains 15 residues. Germline lookup yields CDR1 MNHEY and CDR2 SMNVEV (reference sequence).

Many counts were recorded for this clonotype. This rearrangement joins TRBV27 to TRBJ2-7; 8 bases align to TRBD2. Looked up from germline, CDR1 is MNHEY and CDR2 is SMNVEV (reference sequence). This CDR3 has 14 amino acids. The J segment lost 7 bases and the V segment lost 4 bases, leaving 9 bases of the junction unmatched. CDR3 sequence: CASSSTSGRGEQYF. In nucleotides, the CDR3 is TGTGCCAGCAGTTCTACCAGCGGGAGAGGTGAGCAGTACTTC.

This clonotype was recorded a few times. The chain joins TRBV7-2 to TRBJ2-5, with 7 nucleotides matching TRBD2. The CDR3 is 14 amino acids. V lost 3 bases and J lost 0; bases outside the gene matches: 1. Germline loops: CDR1 SGHTA, CDR2 FQGNSA. The CDR3 region is CASSLGLHQETQYF. In DNA form, the CDR3 reads TGTGCCAGCAGCTTGGGACTACACCAAGAGACCCAGTACTTC.